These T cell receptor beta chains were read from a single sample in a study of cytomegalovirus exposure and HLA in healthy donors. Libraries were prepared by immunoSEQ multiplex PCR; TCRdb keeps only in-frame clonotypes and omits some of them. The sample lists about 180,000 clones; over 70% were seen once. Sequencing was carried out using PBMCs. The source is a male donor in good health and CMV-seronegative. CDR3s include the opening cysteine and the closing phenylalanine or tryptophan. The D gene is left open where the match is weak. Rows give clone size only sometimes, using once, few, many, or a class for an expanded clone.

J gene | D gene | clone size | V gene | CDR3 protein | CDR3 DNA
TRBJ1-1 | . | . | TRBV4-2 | CASSQDLSEAFF | TGTGCCAGCAGCCAAGATCTATCTGAAGCTTTCTTT
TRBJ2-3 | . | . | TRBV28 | CASSYAGNTDTQYF | TGTGCCAGCAGTTATGCGGGGAACACAGATACGCAGTATTTT
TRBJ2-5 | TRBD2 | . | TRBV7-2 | CASSLNPSGAQETQYF | TGTGCCAGCAGCTTAAATCCTAGCGGGGCCCAAGAGACCCAGTACTTC
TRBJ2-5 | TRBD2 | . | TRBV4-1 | CASSLLSGGTQYF | TGCGCCAGCAGCCTCCTATCGGGGGGGACCCAGTACTTC
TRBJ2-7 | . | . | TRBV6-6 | CASRNRDEQYF | TGTGCCAGCAGGAACAGGGACGAGCAGTACTTC
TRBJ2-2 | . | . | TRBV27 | CASSLRDRDTGELFF | TGTGCCAGCAGTTTGCGGGACAGAGACACCGGGGAGCTGTTTTTT
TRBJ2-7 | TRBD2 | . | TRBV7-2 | CASSLRTSGGHHEQYF | TGTGCCAGCAGCTTACGGACTAGCGGGGGCCATCACGAGCAGTACTTC
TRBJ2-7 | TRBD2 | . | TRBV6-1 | CASSGKSGRTDYEQYF | TGTGCCAGCAGTGGGAAGAGCGGGAGGACTGACTACGAGCAGTACTTC
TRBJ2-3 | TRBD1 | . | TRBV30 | CAWSRTGLDTQYF | TGTGCCTGGAGTAGGACAGGACTAGATACGCAGTATTTT
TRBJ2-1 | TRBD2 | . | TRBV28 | CASSSGLAGGDNEQFF | TGTGCCAGCAGCTCAGGACTAGCGGGGGGTGACAATGAGCAGTTCTTC
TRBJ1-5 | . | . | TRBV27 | CASSFQGGNQPQHF | TGTGCCAGCAGTTTCCAGGGTGGCAATCAGCCCCAGCATTTT
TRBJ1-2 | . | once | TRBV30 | CAWSVDGGSYGYTF | TGTGCCTGGAGTGTAGACGGGGGATCCTATGGCTACACCTTC
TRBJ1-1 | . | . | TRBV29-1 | CSVNTASTEAFF | TGCAGCGTTAACACCGCTTCGACTGAAGCTTTCTTT
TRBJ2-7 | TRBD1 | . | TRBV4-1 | CASSHGDREVYEQYF | TGCGCCAGCAGCCACGGGGACAGGGAGGTCTACGAGCAGTACTTC
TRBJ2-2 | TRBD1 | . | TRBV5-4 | CASSINRGLATGELFF | TGTGCCAGCAGCATAAACAGGGGGCTTGCCACCGGGGAGCTGTTTTTT
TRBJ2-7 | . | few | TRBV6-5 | CASSYSPAYEQYF | TGTGCCAGCAGTTACTCACCGGCCTACGAGCAGTACTTC
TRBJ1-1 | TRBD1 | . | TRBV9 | CASSATGGSTEAFF | TGTGCCAGCAGCGCGACAGGGGGGAGTACTGAAGCTTTCTTT
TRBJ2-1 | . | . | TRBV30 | CAWSAGSGDEQFF | TGTGCCTGGAGTGCGGGGTCTGGGGATGAGCAGTTCTTC
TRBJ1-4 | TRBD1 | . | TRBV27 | CASSLSGTGVGKLFF | TGTGCCAGCAGTTTATCCGGGACAGGGGTAGGGAAACTGTTTTTT
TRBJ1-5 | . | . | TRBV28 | CASSLFNRPNQPQHF | TGTGCCAGCAGTTTGTTCAACAGACCCAATCAGCCCCAGCATTTT
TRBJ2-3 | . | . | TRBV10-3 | CAISDPGRQADTQYF | TGTGCCATCAGTGACCCCGGCCGACAGGCAGATACGCAGTATTTT
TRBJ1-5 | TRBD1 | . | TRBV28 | CASSSGQGGGNQPQHF | TGTGCCAGCAGCAGTGGACAGGGAGGTGGCAATCAGCCCCAGCATTTT
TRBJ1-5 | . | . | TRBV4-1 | CASSQDQAQPQHF | TGCGCCAGCAGCCAAGATCAGGCCCAGCCCCAGCATTTT
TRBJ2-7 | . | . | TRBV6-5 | CASSSTYEQYF | TGTGCCAGCAGTTCAACCTACGAGCAGTACTTC
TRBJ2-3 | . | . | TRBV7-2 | CASSLGHDTQYF | TGTGCCAGCAGCTTAGGTCATGATACGCAGTATTTT
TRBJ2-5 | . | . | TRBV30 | CAWTTSQETQYF | TGTGCCTGGACGACATCTCAAGAGACCCAGTACTTC
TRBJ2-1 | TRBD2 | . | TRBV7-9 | CSSSGELAGGIDNEQFF | TGTTCCAGCAGCGGGGAATTGGCGGGGGGGATAGACAATGAGCAGTTCTTC
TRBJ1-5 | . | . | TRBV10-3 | CAISEGEGNQPQHF | TGTGCCATCAGTGAAGGGGAAGGCAATCAGCCCCAGCATTTT